This TCR beta chain was captured by sequencing in a study of T cell responses to AZD1222 COVID-19 vaccine. Repertoires were generated with immunoSEQ multiplex PCR, while TCRdb's copy carries only in-frame clones and drops some. This table has tens of thousands of clones, under 95% appearing once. The junction had 3 bases not matched to a gene; V was cut back by 0 bases and J by 2 bases. This CDR3 is 16 amino acids long. Germline assignment: CDR1 MNHNY and CDR2 SVGAGI (reference sequence). Of note for this clone: What it binds is unknown.

Whole-study results and caveats: Possibly, clonal diversity was underestimated; donors were largely white British and included more females.

Source: peripheral blood, taken on day 0 of MenACWY control vaccination. The TCR comes from an adult in good health. The rearrangement uses TRBV6-6 and TRBJ1-5, with 8 bases fitting TRBD1. The CDR3 DNA sequence: TGTGCCAGCAGTTACTCGACAGGGGCAGGCAATCAGCCCCAGCATTTT. It translates to CASSYSTGAGNQPQHF.